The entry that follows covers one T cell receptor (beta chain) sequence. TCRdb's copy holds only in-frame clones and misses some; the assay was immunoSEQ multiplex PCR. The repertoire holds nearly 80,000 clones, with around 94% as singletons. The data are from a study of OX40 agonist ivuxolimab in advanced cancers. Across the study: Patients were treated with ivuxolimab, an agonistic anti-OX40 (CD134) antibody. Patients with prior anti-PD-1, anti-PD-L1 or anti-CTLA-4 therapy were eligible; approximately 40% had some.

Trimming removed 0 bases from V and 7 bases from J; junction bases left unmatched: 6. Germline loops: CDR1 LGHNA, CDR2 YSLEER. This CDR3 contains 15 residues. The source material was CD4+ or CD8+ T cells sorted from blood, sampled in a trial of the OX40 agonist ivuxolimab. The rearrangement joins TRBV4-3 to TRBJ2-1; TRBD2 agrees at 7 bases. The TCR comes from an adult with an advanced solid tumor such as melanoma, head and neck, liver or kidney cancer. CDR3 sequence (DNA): TGCGCCAGCAGCCAAGAACTAGCGTCGGGTAATGAGCAGTTCTTC. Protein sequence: CASSQELASGNEQFF.